The rows below give T cell receptor beta chains drawn from one sample of a study of Ad26.COV2.S vaccination and SARS-CoV-2 variants. Sequencing was performed with immunoSEQ multiplex PCR; in TCRdb, only in-frame clones are kept and a portion is missing. The sample includes 120,000 to 150,000 clones, more than 80% of them seen just once. The sample in question was peripheral blood, obtained after recovery from COVID-19. The receptor set was obtained from a human donor who had recovered from COVID-19. Both conserved end residues are part of each CDR3. A D gene is named only where the DNA matches it firmly. Expanded clones are given a class, and other clones once, few, many or no size at all.

CDR3 protein: CASRGMNTEAFF
CDR3 DNA: TGTGCCAGCAGGGGCATGAACACTGAAGCTTTCTTT
J gene: TRBJ1-1
clone size: .
V gene: TRBV11-2
D gene: .

CDR3 protein: CASSPDIPTGYEQYF
CDR3 DNA: TGTGCCAGCAGCCCCGACATCCCCACCGGTTACGAGCAGTACTTC
J gene: TRBJ2-7
clone size: .
V gene: TRBV9
D gene: .

CDR3 protein: CASSPEGTLNTEAFF
CDR3 DNA: TGTGCCAGCAGCCCAGAAGGGACGCTGAACACTGAAGCTTTCTTT
J gene: TRBJ1-1
clone size: .
V gene: TRBV5-8
D gene: .

CDR3 protein: CASSFSDYEQYF
CDR3 DNA: TGTGCCAGCAGCTTCTCAGACTACGAGCAGTACTTC
J gene: TRBJ2-7
clone size: .
V gene: TRBV11-2
D gene: .

CDR3 protein: CASSPWPDGAGNREQFF
CDR3 DNA: TGTGCCAGCAGCCCCTGGCCAGATGGGGCCGGGAATCGGGAGCAGTTCTTC
J gene: TRBJ2-1
clone size: .
V gene: TRBV11-2
D gene: .

CDR3 protein: CASSPATGAYEQYF
CDR3 DNA: TGTGCCAGCAGCCCTGCAACGGGGGCCTACGAGCAGTACTTC
J gene: TRBJ2-7
clone size: .
V gene: TRBV3-1/TRBV3-2
D gene: .

CDR3 protein: CASSSHRQAGAFF
CDR3 DNA: TGTGCCAGCAGCTCCCACCGACAGGCTGGGGCTTTCTTT
J gene: TRBJ1-1
clone size: .
V gene: TRBV7-2
D gene: .

CDR3 protein: CASSIGTATYEQYF
CDR3 DNA: TGCGCCAGCAGCATAGGGACCGCTACCTACGAGCAGTACTTC
J gene: TRBJ2-7
clone size: .
V gene: TRBV5-1
D gene: .

CDR3 protein: CASSHSGGDTQYF
CDR3 DNA: TGTGCCAGCAGCCACTCGGGGGGGGATACGCAGTATTTT
J gene: TRBJ2-3
clone size: .
V gene: TRBV3-1/TRBV3-2
D gene: TRBD2

CDR3 protein: CASSLSQEKNIQYF
CDR3 DNA: TGCGCCAGCAGCCTCAGTCAGGAGAAAAACATTCAGTACTTC
J gene: TRBJ2-4
clone size: .
V gene: TRBV4-3
D gene: .

CDR3 protein: CAGSTGWVYTF
CDR3 DNA: TGTGCCGGCAGCACGGGTTGGGTCTACACCTTC
J gene: TRBJ1-2
clone size: .
V gene: TRBV28
D gene: .

CDR3 protein: CASSLYPTSYEQYF
CDR3 DNA: TGTGCCAGCAGTTTATATCCGACATCCTACGAGCAGTACTTC
J gene: TRBJ2-7
clone size: .
V gene: TRBV27
D gene: .

CDR3 protein: CASSALAGGYNEQFF
CDR3 DNA: TGTGCCAGCAGCGCGTTGGCGGGGGGGTACAATGAGCAGTTCTTC
J gene: TRBJ2-1
clone size: .
V gene: TRBV7-9
D gene: TRBD2

CDR3 protein: CASSTLGLGSQETQYF
CDR3 DNA: TGTGCCAGCAGTACTTTGGGACTAGGGTCCCAAGAGACCCAGTACTTC
J gene: TRBJ2-5
clone size: .
V gene: TRBV6-2/TRBV6-3
D gene: TRBD2

CDR3 protein: CATSVYRQNTEAFF
CDR3 DNA: TGTGCCACCAGCGTATATCGACAGAACACTGAAGCTTTCTTT
J gene: TRBJ1-1
clone size: .
V gene: TRBV15
D gene: .

CDR3 protein: CASSQYSGGAKETQYF
CDR3 DNA: TGTGCCAGCAGCCAGTATAGCGGGGGGGCGAAAGAGACCCAGTACTTC
J gene: TRBJ2-5
clone size: .
V gene: TRBV7-9
D gene: TRBD2

CDR3 protein: CASRGLAGDTGELFF
CDR3 DNA: TGTGCCAGCAGAGGACTAGCGGGGGACACCGGGGAGCTGTTTTTT
J gene: TRBJ2-2
clone size: .
V gene: TRBV6-4
D gene: TRBD2

CDR3 protein: CSVSPSADTQYF
CDR3 DNA: TGCAGCGTTTCCCCCTCCGCGGATACGCAGTATTTT
J gene: TRBJ2-3
clone size: few
V gene: TRBV29-1
D gene: .

CDR3 protein: CASSTPRDGYTF
CDR3 DNA: TGTGCCAGCAGTACCCCCCGGGATGGCTACACCTTC
J gene: TRBJ1-2
clone size: .
V gene: TRBV28
D gene: .

CDR3 protein: CASSLPQQGGGLETQYF
CDR3 DNA: TGTGCCAGCAGCTTACCGCAACAGGGAGGTGGTTTAGAGACCCAGTACTTC
J gene: TRBJ2-5
clone size: .
V gene: TRBV7-9
D gene: .

CDR3 protein: CASSLAGTAYEQYF
CDR3 DNA: TGCGCCAGCAGCTTGGCGGGCACAGCCTACGAGCAGTACTTC
J gene: TRBJ2-7
clone size: .
V gene: TRBV5-1
D gene: .

CDR3 protein: CASSSLSYEQYF
CDR3 DNA: TGTGCCAGCAGTTCGCTCTCCTACGAGCAGTACTTC
J gene: TRBJ2-7
clone size: .
V gene: TRBV27
D gene: .

CDR3 protein: CASSSEGWSYNEQFF
CDR3 DNA: TGTGCCAGCTCATCGGAGGGTTGGTCCTACAATGAGCAGTTCTTC
J gene: TRBJ2-1
clone size: .
V gene: TRBV27
D gene: .

CDR3 protein: CAAGTVYEQYF
CDR3 DNA: TGTGCCGCGGGCACGGTCTACGAGCAGTACTTC
J gene: TRBJ2-7
clone size: .
V gene: TRBV19
D gene: .

CDR3 protein: CASSRAGEATNEKLFF
CDR3 DNA: TGTGCCAGCAGTCGAGCGGGAGAGGCAACTAATGAAAAACTGTTTTTT
J gene: TRBJ1-4
clone size: .
V gene: TRBV6-6
D gene: .

CDR3 protein: CASNWVSTDTQYF
CDR3 DNA: TGTGCCAGCAACTGGGTTAGCACAGATACGCAGTATTTT
J gene: TRBJ2-3
clone size: .
V gene: TRBV28
D gene: .

CDR3 protein: CASSLGRGGGNTIYF
CDR3 DNA: TGTGCCAGCAGTTTAGGAAGGGGTGGTGGAAACACCATATATTTT
J gene: TRBJ1-3
clone size: .
V gene: TRBV27
D gene: .

CDR3 protein: CASRPDEWFLYGYTF
CDR3 DNA: TGTGCCAGCAGACCCGATGAATGGTTTCTCTATGGCTACACCTTC
J gene: TRBJ1-2
clone size: .
V gene: TRBV27
D gene: .

CDR3 protein: CASSFPQGVANYGYTF
CDR3 DNA: TGTGCCAGCAGTTTCCCGCAGGGGGTAGCTAACTATGGCTACACCTTC
J gene: TRBJ1-2
clone size: .
V gene: TRBV28
D gene: TRBD1

CDR3 protein: CASSPPIGTYEQYF
CDR3 DNA: TGTGCCAGCTCACCACCCATCGGAACCTACGAGCAGTACTTC
J gene: TRBJ2-7
clone size: .
V gene: TRBV18
D gene: .

CDR3 protein: CASSEGDTAGYGYTF
CDR3 DNA: TGTGCCAGCAGTGAAGGGGACACGGCCGGCTATGGCTACACCTTC
J gene: TRBJ1-2
clone size: .
V gene: TRBV6-1
D gene: .

CDR3 protein: CASRPTGNTGELFF
CDR3 DNA: TGTGCCAGCAGACCTACGGGGAACACCGGGGAGCTGTTTTTT
J gene: TRBJ2-2
clone size: .
V gene: TRBV5-5
D gene: .

CDR3 protein: CASSPTGGGEKLFF
CDR3 DNA: TGTGCCAGCAGTCCAACAGGGGGAGGCGAAAAACTGTTTTTT
J gene: TRBJ1-4
clone size: once
V gene: TRBV6-5
D gene: TRBD1

CDR3 protein: CASSRPTTGGDEQYF
CDR3 DNA: TGTGCCAGCAGCCGGCCAACTACCGGAGGTGACGAGCAGTACTTC
J gene: TRBJ2-7
clone size: .
V gene: TRBV7-9
D gene: .

CDR3 protein: CASSWADSSYNEQFF
CDR3 DNA: TGTGCCAGCAGTTGGGCCGACAGCTCCTACAATGAGCAGTTCTTC
J gene: TRBJ2-1
clone size: .
V gene: TRBV28
D gene: .

CDR3 protein: CASSLTVGVGEQYF
CDR3 DNA: TGTGCCAGCAGCTTAACCGTTGGGGTTGGCGAGCAGTACTTC
J gene: TRBJ2-7
clone size: .
V gene: TRBV7-9
D gene: .

CDR3 protein: CATSRDPGGNGNTIYF
CDR3 DNA: TGTGCCACCAGCAGAGATCCAGGGGGCAACGGAAACACCATATATTTT
J gene: TRBJ1-3
clone size: .
V gene: TRBV15
D gene: TRBD1

CDR3 protein: CASSPGLSYEQYF
CDR3 DNA: TGCGCCAGCAGCCCGGGCCTGAGCTACGAGCAGTACTTC
J gene: TRBJ2-7
clone size: .
V gene: TRBV4-1
D gene: .

CDR3 protein: CASSLAGVRSSYNEQFF
CDR3 DNA: TGTGCCAGCAGCTTGGCCGGCGTACGGAGCTCCTACAATGAGCAGTTCTTC
J gene: TRBJ2-1
clone size: .
V gene: TRBV5-4
D gene: .

CDR3 protein: CSVVLGGTQYF
CDR3 DNA: TGCAGCGTGGTACTAGGGGGGACCCAGTACTTC
J gene: TRBJ2-5
clone size: .
V gene: TRBV29-1
D gene: .

CDR3 protein: CASSKLNTEAFF
CDR3 DNA: TGTGCCAGCTCCAAGTTGAACACTGAAGCTTTCTTT
J gene: TRBJ1-1
clone size: .
V gene: TRBV7-9
D gene: .

CDR3 protein: CASSFVTNRDWSYEQYF
CDR3 DNA: TGTGCCAGCAGTTTCGTAACTAACCGGGACTGGTCCTACGAGCAGTACTTC
J gene: TRBJ2-7
clone size: .
V gene: TRBV27
D gene: .

CDR3 protein: CASSLVGKHPTDTQYF
CDR3 DNA: TGTGCCAGCAGTTTAGTTGGCAAACACCCCACAGATACGCAGTATTTT
J gene: TRBJ2-3
clone size: .
V gene: TRBV27
D gene: .

CDR3 protein: CASRGTGTRNTEAFF
CDR3 DNA: TGTGCCAGCAGAGGAACCGGGACGAGGAACACTGAAGCTTTCTTT
J gene: TRBJ1-1
clone size: .
V gene: TRBV7-9
D gene: .

CDR3 protein: CASSASIAGGSTDTQYF
CDR3 DNA: TGTGCCAGCAGTGCAAGTATAGCGGGGGGCTCCACAGATACGCAGTATTTT
J gene: TRBJ2-3
clone size: few
V gene: TRBV6-1
D gene: TRBD2

CDR3 protein: CASSVGGLYNEQFF
CDR3 DNA: TGTGCCAGCAGCGTAGGCGGGCTCTACAATGAGCAGTTCTTC
J gene: TRBJ2-1
clone size: .
V gene: TRBV9
D gene: .

CDR3 protein: CASNLGGSPFPNEQFF
CDR3 DNA: TGTGCCAGCAACCTCGGGGGTAGTCCCTTCCCCAATGAGCAGTTCTTC
J gene: TRBJ2-1
clone size: .
V gene: TRBV7-2
D gene: .

CDR3 protein: CASSSGQTNFGLNSPLHF
CDR3 DNA: TGTGCCAGTAGTTCCGGACAGACGAACTTTGGTCTTAATTCACCCCTCCACTTT
J gene: TRBJ1-6
clone size: .
V gene: TRBV19
D gene: .

CDR3 protein: CATTTSGGTPREQYF
CDR3 DNA: TGTGCCACGACGACTAGCGGGGGGACACCTCGGGAGCAGTACTTC
J gene: TRBJ2-7
clone size: .
V gene: TRBV28
D gene: TRBD2

CDR3 protein: CASSPSTGYNQPQHF
CDR3 DNA: TGCGCCAGCAGCCCGTCTACAGGGTACAATCAGCCCCAGCATTTT
J gene: TRBJ1-5
clone size: once
V gene: TRBV5-1
D gene: .

CDR3 protein: CASSGRGQIYNEKLFF
CDR3 DNA: TGTGCCAGCAGTGGAAGGGGGCAGATCTATAATGAAAAACTGTTTTTT
J gene: TRBJ1-4
clone size: .
V gene: TRBV11-2
D gene: TRBD1

CDR3 protein: CASSPLGLGNQPQHF
CDR3 DNA: TGTGCCAGCAGTCCCCTGGGGCTGGGCAATCAGCCCCAGCATTTT
J gene: TRBJ1-5
clone size: .
V gene: TRBV27
D gene: .